This TCR beta chain came from a study of blood T cell repertoires in COVID-19. Study summary: Acute-phase and convalescent COVID-19 samples originated in the United States, Italy and Spain. In each case, the material was cDNA or gDNA derived from T cells, B-cell-depleted T cells, or PBMCs.

In the study's own analysis: Nucleated cell counts were estimated from reference gene primer amplification. Produced via immunoSEQ multiplex PCR; TCRdb's table is partial and in-frame only. V, J and clone size are those of that table, while D and trimming were read from the DNA. This table holds approximately 40,000 clones, about 82% found once. V shed 5 bases, J shed 4 bases, and the junction held 2 bases outside the gene matches. CDR3 size: 14 residues. The germline CDR1 and CDR2 sequences are SEHNR and FQNEAQ (reference sequence). The source is an elderly man with active or convalescent COVID-19. Source material: peripheral blood. J is TRBJ2-1 and V is TRBV7-9; 10 nucleotides line up with TRBD1. CDR3 nucleotide sequence: TGTGCCAGCAGCGGACAGGGGGGTTACAATGAGCAGTTCTTC. Amino acid sequence: CASSGQGGYNEQFF.